This entry concerns a single TCR beta chain. Its antigen is currently unknown. This table comes from immunoSEQ multiplex PCR, and its TCRdb copy is limited to in-frame clones, with some not included. In the table there are over 15,000 clones, about 90% of which are singletons. CDR3 size: 16 residues. V was pared by 6 bases and J by 0 bases, with 9 bases of the junction left unmatched. Germline CDR1 SGHTA, CDR2 FQGNSA. These data belong to a study of T cells in localized non-small cell lung cancer. Notes on the study in general: Compared with tumor, uninvolved adjacent lung displayed greater T cell clonality, ranking highest overall. Sequencing was restricted to one tumor region; therefore, heterogeneity remains possible.

The sample here was peripheral blood, taken before any cancer treatment. The chain combines TRBV7-2 with TRBJ1-1; 8 bases are a match to TRBD1. This clonotype originated in a woman between 35 and 70 years old with stage I lung adenocarcinoma. CDR3 DNA: TGTGCCAGCAGACCGGCCAGGGGGCTGGTGAACACTGAAGCTTTCTTT. Protein product: CASRPARGLVNTEAFF. Based on the CDR3 plus reference TRBV7-2 and TRBJ1-1, the full variable domain is GAGVSQSPSNKVTEKGKDVELRCDPISGHTALYWYRQSLGQGLEFLIYFQGNSAPDKSGLPSDRFSAERTGGSVSTLTIQRTQQEDSAVYLCASRPARGLVNTEAFFGQGTRLTVV.